The source of this TCR beta chain is a study of shared clonotypes between healthy human individuals. With regard to this clone: Its antigen is unknown.

Study outcomes and limitations: In a handful of donors, approximately 5% of naive CD4 clonotypes appeared in common.

Several immunoSEQ plates received, in even portions, the genomic DNA of each subset. An approximately 200 ng quantity of DNA, 25,000 to 30,000 T cell genomes, went into the sorted-subset replicate PCRs. Source study methods: ImmunoSEQ yielded junction-only sequences lacking quality scores, so filtering differed. Clones were read by immunoSEQ multiplex PCR, and TCRdb kept only the in-frame ones, dropping some. D and trimming were read from the DNA, whereas the V and J calls and clone size are those reported in that table. Among over 95,000 clones, approximately 70% were seen once, and the ten largest hold approximately 23%. V was trimmed by 8 bases and J by 6 bases, leaving 18 bases between them. Germline lookup yields CDR1 SNHLY and CDR2 FYNNEI. The CDR3 contains 14 residues.

The sequence was collected from a woman aged 25 to 39 in good health. The sample was memory CD8+ T cells sorted from blood. Subset of the sample: CD45RO+ cells pooled with CCR7-negative TemRA cells. The chain links TRBV2 to TRBJ2-3; weak D call: TRBD2 (6 bases). CDR3 region: CASCPTSLEDTQYF. The CDR3 DNA sequence: TGTGCCAGCTGCCCCACTAGCTTGGAGGATACGCAGTATTTT.